This record concerns one T cell receptor beta chain sequence. Its specificity is unknown. Preparation of the unsorted libraries drew on 2 million PBMCs stored at -80 C. The record originates from a study of neurological immune-mediated disorders. The cDNA came from 5'RACE, which used 10-nucleotide random UMIs. TCRdb called the 5' RACE reads again in MiXCR, with one record for every CDR3 protein. Here the sample spans around 58,000 distinct CDR3 sequences, about 3.2% being singletons. V dropped 3 bases and J dropped 5 bases, with 13 bases sitting between them. The CDR3 contains 13 residues. The germline V gene has CDR1 DFQATT and CDR2 SNEGSKA (reference sequence). Study-level findings and limits: Association with the multiple sclerosis repertoire cluster was not found for any clinical or MRI feature.

Material: PBMCs. V is TRBV20-1 and J is TRBJ1-1; D not resolved. The sequence derives from a woman aged 55-75 years with multiple sclerosis. The CDR3 spells CSARPPLRTEAFF. In DNA form, the CDR3 reads TGCAGTGCTAGGCCGCCATTAAGGACTGAAGCTTTCTTT.